The clone carrying this T cell receptor (beta chain) was recorded many times. What it binds is not known. Generation of TCR beta libraries employed quantitative 5'-RACE incorporating molecular barcodes. Using its own MiXCR run on the 5' RACE reads, TCRdb lists one record per CDR3 protein. The sample holds some 140,000 distinct CDR3 sequences, 6% to 8% seen once. The CDR3 loop spans 15 amino acids. V was cut by 7 bases and J by 0 bases, with 13 bases left in between. CDR1 is KGHSY, CDR2 FQNENV, per germline. The record originates from a study of CD8 T cells in ankylosing spondylitis. Study-wide results and limits: Matched synovial fluid from ankylosing spondylitis patients was reported to be enriched for disease-linked clones. Prior literature has documented some motif variants in synovial fluid and blood from reactive arthritis. A motif of eight highly homologous TCR beta variants was seen as apparently characteristic of ankylosing spondylitis blood.

This chain connects TRBV16 to TRBJ2-1; D is perhaps TRBD2 (6 bases). This TCR was recovered from a female donor with ankylosing spondylitis or in good health (not recorded which). Sequencing was performed on blood, either unsorted or a sorted T cell fraction (not recorded which). The CDR3 bases are TGTGCCAGCACCCGGGCGGGGAGCTCCTACAATGAGCAGTTCTTC. The encoded protein is CASTRAGSSYNEQFF.